Presented here are 21 T cell receptor beta chains from one specimen sequenced in a study of vaccination and CD4 T cells after COVID-19. The Oncomine TCR Beta short-read assay sequenced DNA from cultured CD4+ T cells. A single record per CDR3 protein comes from TCRdb applying MiXCR to the PCR reads. Seen here are roughly 20,000 distinct CDR3 sequences, less than 60% observed once, and the top ten hold about 2.7%. No antigen has been identified for these receptors. Treatment defined: roughly ten-day PBMC culture with coronavirus spike peptide pools or control peptides (ViraFEST assay). Sequencing was performed on CD4+ T cells from blood, cultured in vitro, taken after SARS-CoV-2 vaccination. Receptors were obtained from a human donor who had recovered from COVID-19.

J is TRBJ2-2 and V is TRBV6-1; 7 nucleotides match TRBD2. Unmatched junction bases numbered 8, after V lost 6 bases and J lost 4 bases. The CDR3 covers 15 residues. Per the germline V gene, CDR1 is MNHNS and CDR2 is SASEGT. The DNA of the CDR3 is TGTGCCAGCAGCTCCGGGAGGACGGGCACCGGGGAGCTGTTTTTT. Translation gives CASSSGRTGTGELFF.

J is TRBJ2-5 and V is TRBV27, with TRBD2 matching 10 bases. Trimming cost V 2 bases and J 5 bases; bases outside gene matches: 5. Germline loops: CDR1 MNHEY, CDR2 SMNVEV (reference sequence). The CDR3 is 15 residues long. Here the CDR3 DNA reads TGTGCCAGCAGTTTAAGCGGGAGGGCCGGTGAGACCCAGTACTTC. Protein sequence: CASSLSGRAGETQYF.

CDR3 in DNA: TGTGCTAGTGGTCCGGGACGGCCTATAGACACTGAAGCTTTCTTT. Protein product: CASGPGRPIDTEAFF. This sequence joins TRBV12-5 and TRBJ1-1; maybe TRBD1 (5 bases). V lost 5 bases and J lost 3, with 16 bases in between. The CDR3 contains 15 residues. Germline assignment: CDR1 LGHNT and CDR2 FRNRAP.

This chain uses TRBV11-2 with TRBJ1-6; D is possibly TRBD1 (6 bases). Germline V CDR1 and CDR2: SGHAT, FQNNGV. V was clipped by 2 bases and J by 7 bases, with 12 bases between them. The CDR3 is 15 amino acids. The CDR3 bases are TGTGCCAGCAGCTTATTGTTCAGGGGAAATTCACCCCTCCACTTT. It translates to CASSLLFRGNSPLHF.

This clonotype was recorded a few times. The V gene is TRBV15, the J gene TRBJ2-6; D is undetermined. The germline V gene encodes CDR1 LNHNV and CDR2 YYDKDF (reference sequence). Deletions cut 0 bases from V and 0 bases from J, with 6 bases between. The CDR3 extends over 16 amino acids. The CDR3 spells CATSRDSISGANVLTF. CDR3 nucleotide sequence: TGTGCCACCAGCAGAGATTCGATCTCTGGGGCCAACGTCCTGACTTTC.

There are a few counts of this clonotype. The chain links TRBV20-1 to TRBJ2-5, with 10 nucleotides matching TRBD2. Germline CDR1 and CDR2: DFQATT and SNEGSKA (reference sequence). The CDR3 contains 13 residues. V trimming: 6 bases; J trimming: 5 bases; junction bases outside the gene matches: 6. The CDR3 is CSAAPGLAETQYF. For the CDR3, the DNA is TGCAGTGCAGCACCGGGACTAGCGGAGACCCAGTACTTC.

A few counts support this clonotype. The chain has TRBV6-1 and TRBJ1-2; D ambiguous. Germline CDR1 MNHNS, CDR2 SASEGT. Between the trimmed V and J ends, which lost 6 bases and 4 bases, there was a span of 12 bases. The CDR3 consists of 13 residues. CDR3 in amino acids: CASRPGNLYGYTF. In nucleotides, the CDR3 is TGTGCCAGCAGGCCGGGGAACCTCTATGGCTACACCTTC.

The genes are TRBV7-2 and TRBJ2-5, with a tentative D call TRBD1 (6 bases). This CDR3 is built from 16 residues. Trimming left V 2 bases short and J 1 base short, with 14 bases between. Germline V gene data show CDR1 as SGHTA and CDR2 as FQGNSA. The CDR3 here is CASSLWPGTFQETQYF. Here the CDR3 DNA reads TGTGCCAGCAGCTTATGGCCGGGGACATTCCAAGAGACCCAGTACTTC.

The table lists this clonotype with a few counts. The chain employs TRBV15 and TRBJ2-7; 13 bases align to TRBD2. Trimming removed 2 bases from V and 6 bases from J; junction bases left unmatched: 1. Germline-derived CDR1 and CDR2 are LNHNV and YYDKDF (reference sequence). This CDR3 is 14 amino acids long. In DNA form, the CDR3 reads TGTGCCACCAGCAGACGGACTAGCGGGAGCGAGCAGTACTTC. Residues: CATSRRTSGSEQYF.

The V gene is TRBV7-2, the J gene TRBJ2-4; D ambiguous. The V end lost 5 bases, the J end lost 0 bases, and 8 bases lay between the germline ends. CDR1 is SGHTA and CDR2 is FQGNSA in the germline V gene. This CDR3 region has 14 residues. The CDR3 is CASSLVLAKNIQYF. As DNA, the CDR3 is TGTGCCAGCAGCCTGGTTTTAGCCAAAAACATTCAGTACTTC.

The DNA for the CDR3 is TGTGCCAGTAGTATTGCTGCCGGGGGTCAAGAGACCCAGTACTTC. Translation: CASSIAAGGQETQYF. V usage is TRBV19 and J usage is TRBJ2-5; tentative D call: TRBD2 (6 bases). There are 15 residues in the CDR3. V lost 3 bases and J lost 2, with 13 bases in between. The germline CDR1 and CDR2 sequences are LNHDA and SQIVND (reference sequence).

This clonotype showed up just a few times. The V and J genes are TRBV6-2 or TRBV6-3 and TRBJ1-2; D is possibly TRBD1 (5 bases). Germline assignment: CDR1 MNHEY and CDR2 SVGEGT. V lost 2 bases and J 7 bases, leaving 14 bases between the germline ends. The CDR3 loop spans 14 amino acids. The CDR3 is CASSYQGWISGYTF. The CDR3 bases are TGTGCCAGCAGTTACCAGGGTTGGATAAGTGGCTACACCTTC.

This clonotype showed up just a few times. V and J are TRBV6-5 and TRBJ1-1; D is unclear. V shed 4 bases and J shed 7 bases, with 13 bases lying between them. CDR1 is MNHEY and CDR2 is SVGAGI in the germline V gene. This CDR3 has 13 residues. The CDR3 DNA reads as TGTGCCAGCAGTTCCTCCGGACCCGTTGAAGCTTTCTTT. It yields the protein CASSSSGPVEAFF.

This clonotype was seen a few times. J is TRBJ2-5 and V is TRBV7-3; D might be TRBD1 (5 bases). This CDR3 spans 15 amino acids. V shed 2 bases and J shed 3 bases, with 13 bases lying between them. CDR1 and CDR2 (germline): SGHTA, FQGTGA. CDR3 bases: TGTGCCAGCAGCTTAGAAGGGGCCGCGAAAGAGACCCAGTACTTC. Translation gives CASSLEGAAKETQYF.

This chain joins TRBV11-3 and TRBJ1-2; 8 nucleotides align to TRBD1. V lost 5 bases to trimming and J lost 3 bases; unmatched junction nucleotides: 5. The CDR3 runs 14 residues. Germline V lookup: CDR1 SGHNT, CDR2 YENEEA. This CDR3 is CASSMDRADYGYTF. The CDR3 DNA sequence: TGTGCCAGCAGCATGGACAGGGCAGACTATGGCTACACCTTC.

The chain is built from TRBV4-1 and TRBJ1-5; D is unclear. Between the trimmed V and J ends, which lost 1 base and 4 bases, there was a span of 8 bases. The CDR3 runs to 14 residues. Germline V gene sequence: CDR1 MGHRA, CDR2 YSYEKL. The CDR3 is CASSQAAVNQPQHF. DNA for the CDR3: TGCGCCAGCAGCCAAGCCGCAGTTAATCAGCCCCAGCATTTT.

This sequence joins TRBV20-1 and TRBJ2-5; 12 bases align to TRBD2. The V segment lost 0 bases and the J segment 5 bases; nucleotides outside the gene matches: 16. CDR1 and CDR2 from the germline V gene are DFQATT and SNEGSKA (reference sequence). This CDR3 spans 19 amino acids. The CDR3 DNA reads as TGCAGTGCTAGAGATAGTAGGCGGCTAGCGGGAGGGCTCGGGGAGACCCAGTACTTC. Its protein product is CSARDSRRLAGGLGETQYF.

This chain joins TRBV6-1 and TRBJ1-2; no reliable D call. The V end lost 0 bases, the J end lost 2 bases, and 7 bases lay between the germline ends. The CDR3 length is 14 residues. Germline CDR1 reads MNHNS; CDR2 reads SASEGT. DNA for the CDR3: TGTGCCAGCAGTGAAGCCCGCGACAACTATGGCTACACCTTC. Translation: CASSEARDNYGYTF.

This clonotype was observed a few times. The chain is built from TRBV20-1 and TRBJ2-7, with 8 positions matching TRBD1. CDR1 DFQATT and CDR2 SNEGSKA come from the germline V gene (reference sequence). This CDR3 contains 13 residues. After removal of 2 bases from V and 3 bases from J, the junction contained 3 bases not matched to a gene. Here the CDR3 DNA reads TGCAGTGCTAGAAACGACAGGGGCTACGAGCAGTACTTC. Protein product: CSARNDRGYEQYF.

The V gene is TRBV6-2 or TRBV6-3, the J gene TRBJ1-2; 7 nucleotides line up with TRBD1. CDR1 is MNHEY, CDR2 SVGEGT, per germline. The CDR3 spans 15 residues. V shed 0 bases and J 6 bases; nucleotides not matched to a gene: 7. CDR3: CASSYSKQGFDGYTF. The CDR3 DNA reads as TGTGCCAGCAGTTACTCGAAACAGGGGTTCGATGGCTACACCTTC.

The chain joins TRBV20-1 to TRBJ2-7; D is uncertain. CDR1 is DFQATT and CDR2 is SNEGSKA in the germline V gene (reference sequence). Trimming took 2 bases from V and 3 from J, leaving 11 bases between them. CDR3 length: 13 residues. CDR3 amino acids: CSARPARSYEQYF. The CDR3 DNA sequence: TGCAGTGCTAGACCGGCCCGTAGCTACGAGCAGTACTTC.